This TCR beta chain was profiled in a study of T-cell reconstitution after alpha-beta-depleted transplantation in children. Study-wide points: High day-60 TCRbeta diversity in some patients came from surviving recipient T cells and thymic progenitors.

The TCRbeta library was prepared with unique molecular identifiers. TCRdb re-called the PCR reads through MiXCR, storing one row per CDR3 protein. This sample has 450,000 to 700,000 distinct CDR3 sequences, with 27% found just once. This CDR3 spans 13 amino acids. Trimming took 4 bases from V and 4 from J; bases not matched to a gene: 2. Germline V gene sequence: CDR1 SGHRS, CDR2 YFSETQ. On this clonotype itself: The target antigen is unknown.

The receptor was derived from a boy under two years old with Wiskott-Aldrich syndrome, due to receive a stem cell transplant. The sample here was PBMCs, taken before TCRalphabeta/CD19-depleted stem cell transplant. This sequence joins TRBV5-1 and TRBJ2-1, with TRBD1 identical over 7 bases. The CDR3 sequence is CASSVTGYNEQFF. The CDR3 region has the DNA TGCGCCAGCAGCGTGACAGGGTACAATGAGCAGTTCTTC.